This is a list of T cell receptor beta chains from one sample in a study of cytomegalovirus exposure and HLA in healthy donors. The method was immunoSEQ multiplex PCR; TCRdb's version includes in-frame clones alone and lacks a portion of them. The sample includes about 160,000 clones, approximately 85% of them seen just once. The source material was PBMCs. These TCRs come from a man aged 18 to 29 in good health and CMV-seropositive. Both conserved end residues are part of each CDR3. The D gene is left open where the match is weak. Clone size is shown for a subset of rows, as once, few, many or a class of expanded clone.

TRBJ2-7,.,TRBV11-2,TRBD2,TGTGCCAGCAGCCCACCTTCGGGACTAGCGGGGGGGCGGGAGCAGTACTTC,CASSPPSGLAGGREQYF
TRBJ2-3,.,TRBV11-2,.,TGTGCCAGCAGCTTAGCCAGGGGCGTCACAGATACGCAGTATTTT,CASSLARGVTDTQYF
TRBJ2-5,.,TRBV30,.,TGTGCCTGGGCGGGAGAGACCCAGTACTTC,CAWAGETQYF
TRBJ1-1,.,TRBV11-3,.,TGTGCCAGCAGCTTGATAGCAGACACTGAAGCTTTCTTT,CASSLIADTEAFF
TRBJ1-2,.,TRBV4-3,.,TGCGCCAGCAGCCAAGACCAGGGTACATTCTATGGCTACACCTTC,CASSQDQGTFYGYTF
TRBJ2-1,.,TRBV4-3,TRBD2,TGCGCCAGCAGCCAAGAGTCTAGCGGGGGGGCACAGTTCTTC,CASSQESSGGAQFF
TRBJ2-7,.,TRBV6-5,.,TGTGCCAGCAGTTACGGCGGAGGTTCCTACGAGCAGTACTTC,CASSYGGGSYEQYF
TRBJ2-2,.,TRBV11-2,.,TGTGCCAGCAGCTTAGGGCCCCTGATTGAGCTGTTTTTT,CASSLGPLIELFF
TRBJ1-1,.,TRBV7-2,TRBD1,TGTGCCAGCAGCCGGGACAGGATGAACACTGAAGCTTTCTTT,CASSRDRMNTEAFF
TRBJ2-7,.,TRBV7-9,.,TGTGCCAGCAGCTTAGAAGGGAGCACCTACGAGCAGTACTTC,CASSLEGSTYEQYF
TRBJ2-5,.,TRBV4-3,TRBD2,TGCGCCAGCAGCCAAGTGGGACTAGCCGATCGAGAGACCCAGTACTTC,CASSQVGLADRETQYF
TRBJ2-2,.,TRBV5-4,.,TGTGCCAGCAGCTCGACGGCACAGGGGAACACCGGGGAGCTGTTTTTT,CASSSTAQGNTGELFF
TRBJ1-2,.,TRBV5-7,.,TGTGCCAGCAGCTTCACTACAGGGTACAAATTAAATCGAGGCTACACCTTC,CASSFTTGYKLNRGYTF
TRBJ1-3,.,TRBV4-2,.,TGTGCCAGCCACTCCCCGGGGGTTGCTGGAAACACCATATATTTT,CASHSPGVAGNTIYF
TRBJ2-7,.,TRBV11-2,.,TGTGCCAGCAGCTTAGGGACTACCTACGAGCAGTACTTC,CASSLGTTYEQYF
TRBJ2-2,.,TRBV7-3,.,TGTGCCAGCAGCCCGACAGATCTGAACACCGGGGAGCTGTTTTTT,CASSPTDLNTGELFF
TRBJ1-1,.,TRBV7-2,.,TGTGCCAGCAGCTTAAACAGCCTAAACACTGAAGCTTTCTTT,CASSLNSLNTEAFF
TRBJ1-4,.,TRBV30,.,TGTGCCTGGAGTGCCCTCCACAGGCGTGGTGAAAAACTGTTTTTT,CAWSALHRRGEKLFF
TRBJ1-3,.,TRBV27,.,TGTGCCAGCAGTACTAACTTCCAGGGGAGATTACCTGGAAACACCATATATTTT,CASSTNFQGRLPGNTIYF
TRBJ2-3,.,TRBV18,TRBD1,TGTGCCAGCTCACCACAGGGGGACAGGGAGCCCTTTATCACAGATACGCAGTATTTT,CASSPQGDREPFITDTQYF
TRBJ2-3,.,TRBV9,.,TGTGCCAGCAGCCCCCAAAACACAGATACGCAGTATTTT,CASSPQNTDTQYF
TRBJ1-1,.,TRBV30,TRBD1,TGTGCCTGGAGGAAGGACAGGGGGACTGAAGCTTTCTTT,CAWRKDRGTEAFF
TRBJ1-1,once,TRBV9,.,TGTGCCAGCAGCCCCCGGGAGGGGATGGCTGAAGCTTTCTTT,CASSPREGMAEAFF
TRBJ2-1,.,TRBV10-3,TRBD1,TGTGCCACCAGACGAGGGGGCGCCGGAGATGAGCAGTTCTTC,CATRRGGAGDEQFF
TRBJ2-3,.,TRBV7-2,TRBD2,TGTGCCAGCAGCCCAGCTAGCGGGGGCGGCCAAGATACGCAGTATTTT,CASSPASGGGQDTQYF
TRBJ2-5,.,TRBV4-1,.,TGCGCCAGCAGTCAAGAGTGGCTTCAGAAACAGACCCAGTACTTC,CASSQEWLQKQTQYF
TRBJ2-2,.,TRBV10-3,.,TGTGCCATCAGTCAGGGGTCGGCCGGGGAGCTGTTTTTT,CAISQGSAGELFF